The 27 T cell receptor beta chains below come from one sample, sequenced in a study of patients and donors after allogeneic stem cell transplantation. TCRdb reprocessed the RT-PCR reads via MiXCR and lists one record per CDR3 protein. Of approximately 200,000 distinct CDR3 sequences in the sample, about 40% are singletons; the top ten hold 33%. Material: blood, either unsorted or a sorted T cell fraction (not recorded which). The receptors were sampled from a human donor who was either an allogeneic HSCT recipient or a stem cell or donor lymphocyte infusion donor (not recorded which). It is not recorded whose cells these are; they may come from a transplant donor.

This sequence joins TRBV7-7 and TRBJ2-1; D uncertain. Germline-derived CDR1 and CDR2 are SSHAT and FNYEAQ (reference sequence). This CDR3 is built from 15 residues. The ends were cut back, 2 bases at V and 0 bases at J, with 8 bases in the middle. The CDR3 reads CASSLMAGSYNEQFF. The CDR3 DNA follows: TGTGCCAGCAGCTTAATGGCAGGCTCCTACAATGAGCAGTTCTTC.

This clonotype was detected only a few times. The chain employs TRBV25-1 and TRBJ1-2; 8 bases align to TRBD1. This CDR3 region has 14 residues. Germline V gene lookup returns CDR1 MGHDK and CDR2 SYGVNS. V was pared by 3 bases and J by 3 bases, with 3 bases of the junction left unmatched. The CDR3 protein is CASSEVDRDYGYTF. The CDR3, as DNA: TGTGCCAGCAGTGAGGTGGACAGGGACTATGGCTACACCTTC.

The chain employs TRBV9 and TRBJ1-4; 9 bases align to TRBD1. The CDR3 covers 17 residues. V gave up 1 base and J gave up 5 bases; unmatched junction bases: 9. Germline assignment: CDR1 SGDLS and CDR2 YYNGEE. The CDR3 region is CASSVRPQGTGNEKLFF. The CDR3 DNA reads as TGTGCCAGCAGCGTACGCCCGCAGGGGACAGGGAATGAAAAACTGTTTTTT.

The chain employs TRBV18 and TRBJ2-1, with a weak D call TRBD1 (6 bases). This CDR3 comprises 15 residues. Germline lookup yields CDR1 KGHSH and CDR2 LQKENI. Trimming removed 3 bases from V and 4 bases from J, with 13 bases in between. The CDR3 bases are TGTGCCAGCTCACCTTCAGGACAGAGATACAATGAGCAGTTCTTC. This encodes CASSPSGQRYNEQFF.

CDR3 DNA sequence: TGTGCCAGCAGCTCATGGATGAATCAGCCCCAGCATTTT. Translated, it gives CASSSWMNQPQHF. The chain employs TRBV9 and TRBJ1-5; no firm D call. V was shortened by 4 bases and J by 4 bases, with 9 bases between the two germline ends. The germline V gene has CDR1 SGDLS and CDR2 YYNGEE. The CDR3 spans 13 residues.

V usage is TRBV7-9 and J usage is TRBJ1-4, with unresolved D. Germline CDR1 reads SEHNR; CDR2 reads FQNEAQ (reference sequence). V dropped 3 bases and J dropped 0 bases, with 11 bases sitting between them. The CDR3 contains 16 residues. CDR3 in DNA: TGTGCCAGCAGCTTTCGGTGGGAAGCAACTAATGAAAAACTGTTTTTT. This encodes CASSFRWEATNEKLFF.

The V call is TRBV29-1, the J call TRBJ2-1, with 12 bases lining up with TRBD2. CDR3 length: 13 residues. The ends lost 4 bases at V and 7 bases at J; junction bases unmatched: 2. The V gene's germline CDR1 is SQVTM and CDR2 ANQGSEA. The CDR3 spells CSVVLAGGNEQFF. CDR3 nucleotide sequence: TGCAGCGTTGTCCTAGCGGGAGGGAATGAGCAGTTCTTC.

The chain carries TRBV3-1 and TRBJ2-1; D is unresolved. The CDR3 loop spans 14 amino acids. V dropped 0 bases and J dropped 9 bases, with 12 bases sitting between them. Germline assignment: CDR1 LGHDT and CDR2 YNNKEL (reference sequence). CDR3 loop: CASSQEGSDLEQFF. The CDR3 DNA is TGTGCCAGCAGCCAAGAAGGATCGGATCTTGAGCAGTTCTTC.

This clonotype turned up a few times. The chain carries TRBV29-1 and TRBJ2-3; D might be TRBD2 (5 bases). Between the trimmed V and J ends, which lost 7 bases and 3 bases, there was a span of 14 bases. CDR1 is SQVTM and CDR2 is ANQGSEA in the germline V gene. The CDR3 runs 13 residues. In DNA form, the CDR3 reads TGCAGCGGGGATTACCCGGGAACAGATACGCAGTATTTT. This sequence encodes CSGDYPGTDTQYF.

This clonotype has a single count. The rearrangement uses TRBV11-2 and TRBJ2-5; the match to TRBD2 covers 11 bases. Germline CDR1 and CDR2: SGHAT and FQNNGV. This CDR3 contains 14 residues. Losses at the gene ends were 6 bases for V and 5 bases for J; bases not matched to a gene: 5. Here the CDR3 DNA reads TGTGCCAGCAGTTCGACTAGCGGGACGGAGACCCAGTACTTC. Protein sequence: CASSSTSGTETQYF.

The rearrangement links TRBV29-1 to TRBJ1-1; D gene ambiguous. The V end lost 1 base, the J end lost 2 bases, and 8 bases lay between the germline ends. Germline loops: CDR1 SQVTM, CDR2 ANQGSEA. CDR3 length equals 13 residues. CDR3 DNA: TGCAGCGTTGAAGGGTTCCCCAACACTGAAGCTTTCTTT. Translating gives CSVEGFPNTEAFF.

The chain uses TRBV4-2 and TRBJ2-3, with D unresolved. Trimming removed 4 bases at V and 5 bases at J, with 10 bases between. There are 13 residues in the CDR3. Germline lookup yields CDR1 LGHNA and CDR2 YNFKEQ. The CDR3 reads CASSRPGEDTQYF. The CDR3 region has the DNA TGTGCCAGCAGCCGGCCAGGAGAAGATACGCAGTATTTT.

This clonotype has a handful of counts. In nucleotides, the CDR3 is TGCGCCAGCAGCCATGGACAGACCTACGAGCAGTACTTC. Amino acids: CASSHGQTYEQYF. The chain has TRBV5-1 and TRBJ2-7, with D possibly matching TRBD1 (6 bases). V was cut by 4 bases and J by 2 bases, with 10 bases left in between. The V gene's germline CDR1 is SGHRS and CDR2 YFSETQ. This CDR3 is built from 13 residues. The full variable domain, its missing parts supplied by reference TRBV5-1 and TRBJ2-7, is KAGVTQTPRYLIKTRGQQVTLSCSPISGHRSVSWYQQTPGQGLQFLFEYFSETQRNKGNFPGRFSGRQFSNSRSEMNVSTLELGDSALYLCASSHGQTYEQYFGPGTRLTVT.

The chain carries TRBV7-9 and TRBJ1-1, with a tentative D call TRBD1 (6 bases). The CDR3 length is 16 residues. Germline V gives CDR1 SEHNR, CDR2 FQNEAQ (reference sequence). V shed 2 bases and J shed 3 bases, with 16 bases lying between them. The CDR3 DNA reads as TGTGCCAGCAGCTTATGTCGACAGGTTATGGACACTGAAGCTTTCTTT. This sequence encodes CASSLCRQVMDTEAFF.

About this clonotype itself: A read error is likely, as this CDR3 ends without the conserved phenylalanine or tryptophan. CDR3 DNA: TGCGCCAGCAGCCAAGAGTTAACAGTTAACACTGAAGCTTTCTTG. Its translation: CASSQELTVNTEAFL. The rearrangement joins TRBV4-1 to TRBJ1-1, with D unresolved. CDR3 length: 15 amino acids. Trimming pared 0 bases from V and 2 bases from J, leaving 10 bases between. CDR1 and CDR2 from the germline V gene are MGHRA and YSYEKL.

This clonotype was observed a few times. The J gene is TRBJ2-7, the V gene TRBV24-1, with 14 bases that match TRBD2. The junction had 6 bases not matched to a gene; V was cut back by 9 bases and J by 3 bases. Germline assignment: CDR1 KGHDR and CDR2 SFDVKD. The CDR3 is made up of 15 amino acids. The CDR3: CATFPGLAGDYEQYF. The CDR3 nucleotides are TGTGCCACCTTTCCGGGACTAGCGGGAGACTACGAGCAGTACTTC.

The rearrangement uses TRBV28 and TRBJ1-1; possibly TRBD1 for D (5 bases). The CDR3 loop spans 17 amino acids. Per the germline V gene, CDR1 is MDHEN and CDR2 is SYDVKM. V was clipped by 6 bases and J by 0 bases, with 20 bases between them. DNA of the CDR3: TGTGCCAGCAGCCGACGCCGCCCGGGACCGATGAACACTGAAGCTTTCTTT. Encoded protein: CASSRRRPGPMNTEAFF.

This clonotype appeared a few times. The chain carries TRBV9 and TRBJ2-1; a possible D gene is TRBD2 (7 bases). V dropped 4 bases and J dropped 0 bases, with 11 bases sitting between them. CDR3 size: 15 residues. Germline assignment: CDR1 SGDLS and CDR2 YYNGEE. The DNA of the CDR3 is TGTGCCAGCAGCTCGGGGGGCAGCTCCTACAATGAGCAGTTCTTC. It specifies CASSSGGSSYNEQFF.

V is TRBV4-2 and J is TRBJ2-5; D remains ambiguous. Germline V lookup: CDR1 LGHNA, CDR2 YNFKEQ. V was cut by 0 bases and J by 3 bases, with 11 bases left in between. The CDR3 loop spans 15 amino acids. CDR3 sequence: CASSQEKPFKETQYF. CDR3 sequence (DNA): TGTGCCAGCAGCCAAGAAAAGCCCTTTAAAGAGACCCAGTACTTC.

This chain links TRBV24-1 with TRBJ2-7, with 8 bases lining up with TRBD2. CDR1 and CDR2 from the germline V gene are KGHDR and SFDVKD. Losses at the gene ends were 4 bases for V and 7 bases for J; bases not matched to a gene: 8. The CDR3 spans 14 residues. The CDR3 region is CATSDPGTSQEQYF. Written as DNA, the CDR3 is TGTGCCACCAGTGACCCCGGGACTAGTCAAGAGCAGTACTTC.

This clonotype is a singleton in its sample. V usage is TRBV4-1 and J usage is TRBJ1-6; no firm D call. There are 15 residues in the CDR3. V was shortened by 0 bases and J by 7 bases, with 10 bases between the two germline ends. Germline CDR1 and CDR2: MGHRA and YSYEKL. The CDR3 region has the DNA TGCGCCAGCAGCCAAGATCTCGGTACGAATTCACCCCTCCACTTT. It encodes CASSQDLGTNSPLHF.

This clonotype was observed a few times. The chain recombines TRBV29-1 with TRBJ2-7; D remains unclear. V was trimmed by 6 bases and J by 1 base, leaving 10 bases between them. The length of the CDR3 is 12 residues. Per the germline V gene, CDR1 is SQVTM and CDR2 is ANQGSEA. CDR3 coding DNA: TGCAGCGTAATAGGCGCGTCCTACGAGCAGTACTTC. Translating gives CSVIGASYEQYF.

The rearrangement joins TRBV4-3 to TRBJ1-1; D not resolved. CDR1 is LGHNA, CDR2 YSLEER, per germline. Trimming removed 5 bases from V and 0 bases from J, with 10 bases in between. The CDR3 sequence is 14 residues long. CDR3 sequence: CASSSRTLNTEAFF. For the CDR3, the DNA is TGCGCCAGCAGCTCCAGGACCTTGAACACTGAAGCTTTCTTT.

DNA of the CDR3: TGTGCCAGCAGCCCAGCTCTTAGCTCTGGAAACACCATATATTTT. Its protein is CASSPALSSGNTIYF. The chain has TRBV5-5 and TRBJ1-3, with D unclear. Trimming took off 4 bases at V and 0 bases at J, with 11 bases between the two ends. Per the germline V gene, CDR1 is SGHKS and CDR2 is YYEKEE (reference sequence). CDR3 length: 15 amino acids.

The chain has TRBV6-5 and TRBJ1-1, with TRBD1 matching 9 bases. CDR1 and CDR2 from the germline V gene are MNHEY and SVGAGI. The CDR3 runs to 17 residues. J gave up 8 bases and V 2 bases, and 15 bases lay outside the gene matches. CDR3: CASSYPTGTGFRPEAFF. For the CDR3, the DNA is TGTGCCAGCAGTTACCCAACCGGGACAGGGTTCCGTCCAGAAGCTTTCTTT.

The gene calls are TRBV2 and TRBJ1-5, with a tentative D call TRBD1 (5 bases). The V gene's germline CDR1 is SNHLY and CDR2 FYNNEI. The V end lost 3 bases, the J end lost 4 bases, and 13 bases lay between the germline ends. The CDR3 is 15 residues long. The CDR3 region is CASSEGEGFNQPQHF. The DNA of the CDR3 is TGTGCCAGCAGTGAGGGGGAAGGATTTAATCAGCCCCAGCATTTT.

V is TRBV27 and J is TRBJ2-7; D possibly corresponds to TRBD1 (6 bases). The CDR3 is made up of 13 amino acids. Germline V gene lookup returns CDR1 MNHEY and CDR2 SMNVEV (reference sequence). The V end was cut by 6 bases, the J end by 4 bases, with 13 bases between. This chain's CDR3 is CASSLADRYEQYF. For the CDR3, the DNA is TGTGCCAGCAGCTTAGCCGACAGGTACGAGCAGTACTTC.